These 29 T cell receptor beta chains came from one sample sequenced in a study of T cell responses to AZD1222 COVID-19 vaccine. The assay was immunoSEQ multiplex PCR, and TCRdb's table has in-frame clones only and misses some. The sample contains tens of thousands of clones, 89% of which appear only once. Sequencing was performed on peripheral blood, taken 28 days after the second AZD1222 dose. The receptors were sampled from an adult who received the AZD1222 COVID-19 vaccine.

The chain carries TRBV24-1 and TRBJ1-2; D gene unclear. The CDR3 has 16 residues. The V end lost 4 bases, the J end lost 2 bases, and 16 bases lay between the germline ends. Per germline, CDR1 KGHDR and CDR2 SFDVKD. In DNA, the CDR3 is TGTGCCACCAGTGACGAGAGCACGGGAAGAAACTATGGCTACACCTTC. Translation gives CATSDESTGRNYGYTF.

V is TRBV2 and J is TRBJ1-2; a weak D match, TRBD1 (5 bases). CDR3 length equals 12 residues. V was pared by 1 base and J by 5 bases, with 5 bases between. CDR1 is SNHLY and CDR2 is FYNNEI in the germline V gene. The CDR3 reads CASSEEGYGYTF. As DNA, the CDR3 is TGTGCCAGCAGTGAAGAGGGGTATGGCTACACCTTC.

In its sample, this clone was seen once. Here the CDR3 reads CASSGLAGGPGELFF. CDR3 nucleotide sequence: TGCGCCAGCAGCGGCCTAGCGGGAGGGCCGGGGGAGCTGTTTTTT. This chain uses TRBV5-1 with TRBJ2-2; the match to TRBD2 covers 12 bases. Germline lookup yields CDR1 SGHRS and CDR2 YFSETQ. The CDR3 sequence is 15 residues long. The ends lost 4 bases at V and 8 bases at J; junction bases unmatched: 6.

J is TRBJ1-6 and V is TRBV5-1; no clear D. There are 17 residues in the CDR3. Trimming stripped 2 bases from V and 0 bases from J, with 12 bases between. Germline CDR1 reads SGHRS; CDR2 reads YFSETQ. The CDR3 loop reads CASSLSGPSSYNSPLHF. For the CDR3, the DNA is TGCGCCAGCAGCTTATCGGGTCCGAGCTCCTATAATTCACCCCTCCACTTT. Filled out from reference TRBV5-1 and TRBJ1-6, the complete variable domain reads KAGVTQTPRYLIKTRGQQVTLSCSPISGHRSVSWYQQTPGQGLQFLFEYFSETQRNKGNFPGRFSGRQFSNSRSEMNVSTLELGDSALYLCASSLSGPSSYNSPLHFGNGTRLTVT.

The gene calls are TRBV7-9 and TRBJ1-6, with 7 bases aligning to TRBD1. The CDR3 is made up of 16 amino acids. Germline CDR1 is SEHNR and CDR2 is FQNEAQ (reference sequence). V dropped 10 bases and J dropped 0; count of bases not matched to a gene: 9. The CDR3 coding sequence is TGTGCCATACCTAACAGGGGAAGCTCCTATAATTCACCCCTCCACTTT. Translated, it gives CAIPNRGSSYNSPLHF.

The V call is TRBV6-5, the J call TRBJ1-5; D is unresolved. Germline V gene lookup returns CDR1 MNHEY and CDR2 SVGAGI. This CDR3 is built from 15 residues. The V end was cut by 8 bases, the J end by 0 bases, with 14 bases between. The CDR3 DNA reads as TGTGCCAGCGTCGCGGATCTTTATAGCAATCAGCCCCAGCATTTT. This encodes CASVADLYSNQPQHF.

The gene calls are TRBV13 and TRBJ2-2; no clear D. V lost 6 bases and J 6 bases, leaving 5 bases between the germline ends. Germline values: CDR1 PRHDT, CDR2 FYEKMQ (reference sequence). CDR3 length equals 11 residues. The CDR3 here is CASSTSGELFF. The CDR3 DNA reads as TGTGCCAGCAGTACCTCCGGGGAGCTGTTTTTT.

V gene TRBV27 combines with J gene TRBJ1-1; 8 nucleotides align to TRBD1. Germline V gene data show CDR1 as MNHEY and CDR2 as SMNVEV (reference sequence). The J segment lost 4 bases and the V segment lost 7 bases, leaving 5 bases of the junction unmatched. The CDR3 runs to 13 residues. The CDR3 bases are TGTGCCAGCAATCGACAGGGGACCACTGAAGCTTTCTTT. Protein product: CASNRQGTTEAFF.

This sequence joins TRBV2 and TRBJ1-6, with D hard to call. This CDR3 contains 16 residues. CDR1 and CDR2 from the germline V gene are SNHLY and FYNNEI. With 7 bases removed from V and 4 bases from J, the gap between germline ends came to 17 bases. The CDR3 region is CASTASGRNYNSPLHF. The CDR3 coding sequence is TGTGCCAGCACCGCCAGTGGCAGGAATTATAATTCACCCCTCCACTTT.

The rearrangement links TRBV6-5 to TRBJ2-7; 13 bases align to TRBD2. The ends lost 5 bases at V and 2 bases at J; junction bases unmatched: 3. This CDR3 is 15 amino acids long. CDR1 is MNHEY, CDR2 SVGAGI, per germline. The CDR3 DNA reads TGTGCCAGCAGTATGACTAGCGGGGGGCCCTACGAGCAGTACTTC. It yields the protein CASSMTSGGPYEQYF.

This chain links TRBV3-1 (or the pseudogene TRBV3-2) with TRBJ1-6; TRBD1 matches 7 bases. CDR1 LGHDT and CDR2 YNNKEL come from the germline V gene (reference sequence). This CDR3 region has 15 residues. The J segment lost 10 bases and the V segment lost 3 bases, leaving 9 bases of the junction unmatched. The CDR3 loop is CASSHPDRASSPLHF. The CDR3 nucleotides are TGTGCCAGCAGCCACCCTGACAGGGCATCGTCACCCCTCCACTTT.

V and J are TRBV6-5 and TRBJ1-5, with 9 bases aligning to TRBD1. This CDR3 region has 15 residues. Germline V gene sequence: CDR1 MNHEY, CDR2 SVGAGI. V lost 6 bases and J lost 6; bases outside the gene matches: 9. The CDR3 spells CASRPDRGRAQPQHF. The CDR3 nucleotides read TGTGCCAGCAGACCCGACAGGGGGAGGGCTCAGCCCCAGCATTTT.

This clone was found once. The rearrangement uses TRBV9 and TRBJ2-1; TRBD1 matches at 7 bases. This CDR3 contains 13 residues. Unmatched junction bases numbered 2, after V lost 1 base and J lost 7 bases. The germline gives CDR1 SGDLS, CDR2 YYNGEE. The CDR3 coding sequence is TGTGCCAGCAGCGTAAAGGGGGCTAATGAGCAGTTCTTC. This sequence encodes CASSVKGANEQFF.

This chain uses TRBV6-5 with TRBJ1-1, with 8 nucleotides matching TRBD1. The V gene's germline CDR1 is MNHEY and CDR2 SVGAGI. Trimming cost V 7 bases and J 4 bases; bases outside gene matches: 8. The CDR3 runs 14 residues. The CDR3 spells CASTEDRAITEAFF. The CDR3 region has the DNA TGTGCCAGCACGGAGGACAGGGCTATCACTGAAGCTTTCTTT.

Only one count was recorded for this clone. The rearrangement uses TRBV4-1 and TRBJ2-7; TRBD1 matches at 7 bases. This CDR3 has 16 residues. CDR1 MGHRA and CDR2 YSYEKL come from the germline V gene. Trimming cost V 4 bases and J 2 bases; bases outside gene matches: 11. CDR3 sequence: CASSPSLAGGAYEQYF. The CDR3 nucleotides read TGCGCCAGCAGCCCGTCGTTGGCAGGGGGAGCCTACGAGCAGTACTTC.

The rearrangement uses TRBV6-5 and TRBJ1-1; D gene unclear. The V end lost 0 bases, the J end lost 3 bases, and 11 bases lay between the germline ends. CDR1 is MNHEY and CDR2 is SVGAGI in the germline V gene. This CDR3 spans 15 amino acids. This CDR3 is CASSYSDPRDTEAFF. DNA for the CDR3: TGTGCCAGCAGTTACTCGGACCCGAGGGACACTGAAGCTTTCTTT.

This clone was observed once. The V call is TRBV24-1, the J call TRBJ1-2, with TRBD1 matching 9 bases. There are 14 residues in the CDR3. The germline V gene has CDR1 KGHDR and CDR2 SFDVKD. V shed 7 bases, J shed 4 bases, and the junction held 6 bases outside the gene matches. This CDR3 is CATRGTGRSYGYTF. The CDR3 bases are TGTGCCACCAGGGGGACAGGGCGATCCTATGGCTACACCTTC.

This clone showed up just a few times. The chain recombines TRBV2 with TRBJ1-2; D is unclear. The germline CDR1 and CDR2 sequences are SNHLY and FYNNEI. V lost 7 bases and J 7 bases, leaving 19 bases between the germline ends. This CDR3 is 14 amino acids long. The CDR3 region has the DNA TGTGCCAGCAACCCGTCCGACCTACCGGGTGGCTACACCTTC. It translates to CASNPSDLPGGYTF.

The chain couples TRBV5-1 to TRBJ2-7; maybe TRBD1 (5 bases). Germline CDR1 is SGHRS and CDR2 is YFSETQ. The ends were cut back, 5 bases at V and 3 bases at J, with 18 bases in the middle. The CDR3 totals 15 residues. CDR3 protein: CASRLSLDIYYEQYF. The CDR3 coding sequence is TGCGCCAGCAGGCTATCTCTGGACATATACTACGAGCAGTACTTC.

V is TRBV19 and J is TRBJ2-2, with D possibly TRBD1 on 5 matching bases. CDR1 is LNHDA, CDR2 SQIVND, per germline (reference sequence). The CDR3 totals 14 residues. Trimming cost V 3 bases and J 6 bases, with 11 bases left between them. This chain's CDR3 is CASSISGKAGELFF. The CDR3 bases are TGTGCCAGTAGTATTTCAGGGAAGGCCGGGGAGCTGTTTTTT.

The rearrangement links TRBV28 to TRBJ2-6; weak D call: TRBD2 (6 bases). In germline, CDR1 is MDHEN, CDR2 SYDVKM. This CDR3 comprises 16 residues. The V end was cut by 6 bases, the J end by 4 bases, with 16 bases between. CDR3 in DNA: TGTGCCAGCAGCCCACCGCCAGGGAGGGGGGCCAACGTCCTGACTTTC. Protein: CASSPPPGRGANVLTF.

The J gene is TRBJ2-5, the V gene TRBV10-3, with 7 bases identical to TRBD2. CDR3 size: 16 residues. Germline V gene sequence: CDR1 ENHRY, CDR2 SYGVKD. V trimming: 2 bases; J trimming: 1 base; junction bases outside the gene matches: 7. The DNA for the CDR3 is TGTGCCATCAGTGAGGGTCTGGGCGGGGGCCAAGAGACCCAGTACTTC. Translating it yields CAISEGLGGGQETQYF.

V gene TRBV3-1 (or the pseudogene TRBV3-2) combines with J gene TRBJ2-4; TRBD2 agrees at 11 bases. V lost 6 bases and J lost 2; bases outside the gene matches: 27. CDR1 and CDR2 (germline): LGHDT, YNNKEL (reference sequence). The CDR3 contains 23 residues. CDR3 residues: CASRRTSQPRDSGRVITKNIQYF. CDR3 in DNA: TGTGCCAGCAGACGTACTTCACAACCAAGAGATAGCGGGAGGGTGATAACCAAAAACATTCAGTACTTC.

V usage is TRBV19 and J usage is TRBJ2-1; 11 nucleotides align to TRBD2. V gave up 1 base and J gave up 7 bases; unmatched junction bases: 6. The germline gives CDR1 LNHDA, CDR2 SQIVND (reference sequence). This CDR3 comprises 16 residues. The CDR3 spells CASSIATSGSSNEQFF. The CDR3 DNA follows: TGTGCCAGTAGTATAGCCACTAGCGGGAGTTCGAATGAGCAGTTCTTC.

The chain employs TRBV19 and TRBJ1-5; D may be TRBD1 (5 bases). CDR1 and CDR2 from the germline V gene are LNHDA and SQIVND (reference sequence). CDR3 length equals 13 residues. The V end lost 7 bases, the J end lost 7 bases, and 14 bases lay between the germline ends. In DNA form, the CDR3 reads TGTGCCAGTACCCCAGGGTCTCGGCAGCCCCAGCATTTT. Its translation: CASTPGSRQPQHF.

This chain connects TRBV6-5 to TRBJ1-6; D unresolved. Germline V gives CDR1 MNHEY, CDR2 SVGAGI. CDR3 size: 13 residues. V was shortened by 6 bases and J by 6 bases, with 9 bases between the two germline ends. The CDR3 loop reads CASRGGPNSPLHF. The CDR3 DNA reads TGTGCCAGCAGGGGAGGGCCTAATTCACCCCTCCACTTT.

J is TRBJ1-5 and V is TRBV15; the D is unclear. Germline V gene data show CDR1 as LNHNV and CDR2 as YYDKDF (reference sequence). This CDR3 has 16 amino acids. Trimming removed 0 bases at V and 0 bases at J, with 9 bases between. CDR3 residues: CATSRDGQLSNQPQHF. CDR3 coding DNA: TGTGCCACCAGCAGAGACGGGCAGCTTAGCAATCAGCCCCAGCATTTT.

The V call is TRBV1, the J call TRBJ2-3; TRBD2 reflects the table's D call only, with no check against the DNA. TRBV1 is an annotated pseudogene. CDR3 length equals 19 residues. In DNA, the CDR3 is TGCACCAGCAGCCAGGAGGGTGGCGGGGGAGCTTCTAGCACAGATACGCAGTATTTT. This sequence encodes CTSSQEGGGGASSTDTQYF.

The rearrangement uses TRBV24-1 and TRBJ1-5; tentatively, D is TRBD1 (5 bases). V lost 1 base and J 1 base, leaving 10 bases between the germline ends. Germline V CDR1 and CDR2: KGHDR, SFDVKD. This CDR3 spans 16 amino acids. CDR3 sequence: CATSDLRGGSNQPQHF. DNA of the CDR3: TGTGCCACCAGTGATTTACGCGGGGGGAGCAATCAGCCCCAGCATTTT.